This TCR beta chain derives from a study of cytomegalovirus exposure and HLA in healthy donors. Looking at the study overall: An earlier analysis identified more than 95 million unique TCR beta sequences in about 180 million T cells. Study-level points and caveats: Analysis was performed later, and it showed HLA-associated TCR beta chains to be more clonally expanded than equally common others. Association of 16,951 TCR beta sequences with HLA alleles was found at 0.05 false discovery rate in a later analysis. Later analysis associated a missense DCLRE1C variant with TCR beta V- and J-gene trimming.

As to this clone: The target antigen is unknown.

CDR1 LGHNA and CDR2 YSLEER come from the germline V gene. The CDR3 is 20 residues long. Trimming took 0 bases from V and 4 from J; bases not matched to a gene: 18. PCR employed 60 Vbeta and 13 Jbeta primers. This table comes from immunoSEQ multiplex PCR, and its TCRdb copy is limited to in-frame clones, with some not included. The sample yields roughly 150,000 clones, 65% to 85% seen once. The genes are TRBV4-3 and TRBJ2-5; 9 bases align to TRBD1. The sample taken for sequencing was PBMCs. The source is a woman aged 40 to 50 in good health and CMV-seropositive. CDR3 bases: TGCGCCAGCAGCCAAGATACCGGGACAGGGATGGGAGGATTCCGAGAGACCCAGTACTTC. This gives the protein CASSQDTGTGMGGFRETQYF.